The T cell receptor (beta chain) described here comes from a study of T-cell memory formation after mild COVID-19. Study-level findings and limits: What remained unconfirmed was the SARS-CoV-2 specificity of second-wave clones peaking on day 37. Clones contracting over day 15 to 85 were CD4/CD8 balanced, with later expanders leaning CD4+. Contracting clones localized mainly to CM and EM when CD4+ and mainly to EMRA when CD8+. The appearance of some responding clones in pre-infection memory suggested that cross-reactive memory joined.

TCRdb re-derived calls from the 5' RACE reads in MiXCR, one entry per CDR3 protein. The sample lists roughly 350,000 distinct CDR3 sequences, approximately 27% seen once, with around an eighth in the top ten. The CDR3 loop spans 15 amino acids. J gave up 9 bases and V 0 bases, and 6 bases lay outside the gene matches. Germline values: CDR1 MGHRA, CDR2 YSYEKL. This clonotype was observed a handful of times. Its antigen is not identified. The sequence derives from an adult woman who had mild COVID-19 (a few samples of this study predate the infection). Cell type and time point are not known. The chain employs TRBV4-1 and TRBJ2-1; 9 nucleotides align to TRBD1. Sequencing input: PBMCs or a T cell subset sorted from them (not recorded which). The CDR3 region is CASSQDRDRAREQFF. For the CDR3, the DNA is TGCGCCAGCAGCCAAGATAGGGACAGGGCACGTGAGCAGTTCTTC.